The 11 T cell receptor beta chains presented below share a single source sample, sequenced in a study of T cell changes during pregnancy in multiple sclerosis. Data came from immunoSEQ multiplex PCR; TCRdb stores just in-frame clones and leaves some out. The sample includes about 70,000 clones, under 95% of them seen just once. The sequencing here drew on peripheral blood, taken in the third trimester of pregnancy. The receptor set was obtained from a female donor in good health, enrolled as a control in a pregnancy study.

The chain has TRBV4-1 and TRBJ2-7, with D possibly TRBD2 on 5 matching bases. The CDR3 runs 16 residues. Trimming removed 1 base from V and 3 bases from J, with 16 bases in between. Per germline, CDR1 MGHRA and CDR2 YSYEKL. This chain's CDR3 is CASSQGWPPGSYEQYF. For the CDR3, the DNA is TGCGCCAGCAGCCAAGGGTGGCCGCCGGGGAGCTACGAGCAGTACTTC.

In the case of this clone: Its ends do not fully match the called genes, so a read error is possible. The chain couples TRBV19 to TRBJ1-5; D gene unclear. There are 16 residues in the CDR3. Germline V CDR1 and CDR2: LNHDA, SQIVND (reference sequence). CDR3 region: CASSLEGSRDHQPQHF. Written as DNA, the CDR3 is TGTGCCAGTAGTTTAGAGGGCAGCCGAGATCATCAGCCCCAGCATTTT.

The gene calls are TRBV9 and TRBJ1-2; TRBD1 is a possible D gene (6 bases). Germline CDR1 and CDR2: SGDLS and YYNGEE. V dropped 0 bases and J dropped 4 bases, with 10 bases sitting between them. The CDR3 is made up of 14 amino acids. The CDR3 DNA sequence: TGTGCCAGCAGCGTAGAGGACAGCGTCTATGGCTACACCTTC. Protein product: CASSVEDSVYGYTF.

The DNA of the CDR3 is TGCGCCAGCAGCCAAGAGTGGGCAGGGGGAACTGAAGCTTTCTTT. It translates to CASSQEWAGGTEAFF. The chain couples TRBV4-1 to TRBJ1-1, with 7 bases fitting TRBD1. The V gene end was trimmed by 0 bases and the J gene end by 5 bases; junction bases not matched to a gene: 6. Germline CDR1 and CDR2: MGHRA and YSYEKL. CDR3 length equals 15 residues.

This chain uses TRBV5-1 with TRBJ2-7; 7 bases are a match to TRBD2. This CDR3 is 14 amino acids long. V trimming: 3 bases; J trimming: 0 bases; junction bases outside the gene matches: 3. CDR1 and CDR2 (germline): SGHRS, YFSETQ. This CDR3 is CASSSGGFSYEQYF. The DNA for the CDR3 is TGCGCCAGCAGCTCCGGGGGGTTCTCCTACGAGCAGTACTTC.

This clone came up a few times. The genes are TRBV6-5 and TRBJ1-4; 7 bases fit TRBD1. The germline gives CDR1 MNHEY, CDR2 SVGAGI. The CDR3 has 15 residues. V was pared by 2 bases and J by 8 bases, with 8 bases of the junction left unmatched. The CDR3 region is CASSYRDRPAEKLFF. The DNA for the CDR3 is TGTGCCAGCAGTTACCGGGACAGACCAGCGGAAAAACTGTTTTTT.

V usage is TRBV19 and J usage is TRBJ1-2; D may be TRBD1 (6 bases). The CDR3 consists of 17 residues. The germline CDR1 and CDR2 sequences are LNHDA and SQIVND (reference sequence). V lost 4 bases and J 3 bases, leaving 21 bases between the germline ends. The CDR3 reads CASSTWGGAGRDYGYTF. CDR3 bases: TGTGCCAGTAGTACTTGGGGGGGCGCAGGTCGGGACTATGGCTACACCTTC.

The chain has TRBV5-1 and TRBJ1-1, with D unclear. This CDR3 has 13 amino acids. With 0 bases removed from V and 2 bases from J, the gap between germline ends came to 5 bases. Looked up from germline, CDR1 is SGHRS and CDR2 is YFSETQ. The CDR3: CASSLGTNTEAFF. CDR3 in DNA: TGCGCCAGCAGCTTGGGTACAAACACTGAAGCTTTCTTT.

V and J are TRBV9 and TRBJ2-2, with 9 bases matching TRBD2. Germline V gene lookup returns CDR1 SGDLS and CDR2 YYNGEE. V shed 4 bases and J 2 bases; nucleotides not matched to a gene: 9. CDR3 length equals 17 residues. Here the CDR3 DNA reads TGTGCCAGCAGCCTAAGCGGGGGGCTCCCTAACACCGGGGAGCTGTTTTTT. It yields the protein CASSLSGGLPNTGELFF. Combining the CDR3 with reference TRBV9 and TRBJ2-2 gives the whole variable domain DSGVTQTPKHLITATGQRVTLRCSPRSGDLSVYWYQQSLDQGLQFLIQYYNGEERAKGNILERFSAQQFPDLHSELNLSSLELGDSALYFCASSLSGGLPNTGELFFGEGSRLTVL.

This rearrangement joins TRBV4-3 to TRBJ2-1, with D possibly being TRBD1 (5 bases). V lost 1 base and J lost 7, with 17 bases in between. This CDR3 contains 16 residues. Germline CDR1 LGHNA, CDR2 YSLEER. CDR3 sequence (DNA): TGCGCCAGCAGCCAAGCATGGTCAGCCCCAGGGAATGAGCAGTTCTTC. It translates to CASSQAWSAPGNEQFF.

The rearrangement joins TRBV14 to TRBJ1-2, with a weak D call TRBD1 (6 bases). The CDR3 covers 16 residues. CDR1 is SGHDN and CDR2 is FVKESK in the germline V gene. V lost 4 bases and J lost 8, with 23 bases in between. Here the CDR3 DNA reads TGTGCCAGCAGCCCCTGGACAGCGGGGGAACCTTTGGGCTACACCTTC. As protein: CASSPWTAGEPLGYTF.